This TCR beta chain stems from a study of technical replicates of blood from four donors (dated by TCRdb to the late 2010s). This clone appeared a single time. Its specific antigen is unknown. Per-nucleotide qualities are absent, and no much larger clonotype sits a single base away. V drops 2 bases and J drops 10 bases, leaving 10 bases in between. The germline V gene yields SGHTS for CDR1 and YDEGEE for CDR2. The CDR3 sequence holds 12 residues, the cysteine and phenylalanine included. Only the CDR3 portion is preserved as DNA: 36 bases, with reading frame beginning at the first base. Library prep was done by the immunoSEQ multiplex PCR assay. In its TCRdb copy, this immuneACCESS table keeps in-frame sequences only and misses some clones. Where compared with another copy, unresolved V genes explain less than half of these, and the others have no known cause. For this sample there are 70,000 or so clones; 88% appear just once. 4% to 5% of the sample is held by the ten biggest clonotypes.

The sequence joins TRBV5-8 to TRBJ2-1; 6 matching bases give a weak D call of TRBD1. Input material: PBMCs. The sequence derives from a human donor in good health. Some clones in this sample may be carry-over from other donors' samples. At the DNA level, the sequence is TGTGCCAGCAGCTTAGGTGGACAGGAGCAGTTCTTC. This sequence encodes CASSLGGQEQFF.